These 17 T cell receptor beta chains share one sample of origin, sequenced in a study of CD8 T cells in ankylosing spondylitis. One entry per CDR3 protein results from TCRdb running MiXCR on the 5' RACE reads. This sample has fewer than 350,000 distinct CDR3 sequences, with around a tenth found just once. Sequencing was done on a sample of blood, either unsorted or a sorted T cell fraction (not recorded which). The receptors shown here come from a female donor with ankylosing spondylitis or in good health (not recorded which).

This clonotype has ten or more counts. The CDR3 is CSARLARYNIQYF. In nucleotides, the CDR3 is TGCAGTGCTCGCCTTGCGAGGTACAACATTCAGTACTTC. This sequence joins TRBV20-1 and TRBJ2-4; D not certain. CDR1 DFQATT and CDR2 SNEGSKA come from the germline V gene (reference sequence). V was shortened by 5 bases and J by 7 bases, with 15 bases between the two germline ends. This CDR3 has 13 residues.

This clonotype was counted at least ten times. The chain joins TRBV30 to TRBJ2-7, with 9 bases that match TRBD1. Trimming removed 3 bases from V and 4 bases from J; junction bases left unmatched: 4. In germline, CDR1 is GTSNPN, CDR2 SVGIG (reference sequence). CDR3 length: 13 amino acids. This CDR3 is CAWSRDRVYEQYF. DNA for the CDR3: TGTGCCTGGAGCCGGGACAGGGTATACGAGCAGTACTTC. The full variable domain, completed using reference TRBV30 and TRBJ2-7, is SQTIHQWPATLVQPVGSPLSLECTVEGTSNPNLYWYRQAAGRGLQLLFYSVGIGQISSEVPQNLSASRPQDRQFILSSKKLLLSDSGFYLCAWSRDRVYEQYFGPGTRLTVT.

V and J are TRBV28 and TRBJ1-5; D not resolved. V shed 3 bases and J shed 4 bases, with 10 bases lying between them. From germline, CDR1 is MDHEN and CDR2 SYDVKM. The CDR3 sequence is 14 residues long. This CDR3 reads CASSLADINQPQHF. The CDR3 nucleotides are TGTGCCAGCAGTTTGGCCGACATAAATCAGCCCCAGCATTTT.

This clonotype was detected only a few times. The chain links TRBV5-1 to TRBJ2-2; D might be TRBD1 (6 bases). Germline CDR1 SGHRS, CDR2 YFSETQ. Trimming cost V 4 bases and J 2 bases, with 15 bases left between them. The CDR3 loop spans 16 amino acids. CDR3 loop: CASSASGTINTGELFF. The DNA for the CDR3 is TGCGCCAGCAGCGCCTCCGGGACAATCAACACCGGGGAGCTGTTTTTT.

This clonotype was counted many times. This chain joins TRBV5-1 and TRBJ1-5; D unresolved. Trimming left V 2 bases short and J 3 bases short, with 9 bases between. This CDR3 is 14 amino acids long. From germline, CDR1 is SGHRS and CDR2 YFSETQ. The CDR3 sequence is CASSFGDVNQPQHF. The DNA of the CDR3 is TGCGCCAGCAGCTTCGGGGATGTCAATCAGCCCCAGCATTTT. The full variable domain, completed using reference TRBV5-1 and TRBJ1-5, is KAGVTQTPRYLIKTRGQQVTLSCSPISGHRSVSWYQQTPGQGLQFLFEYFSETQRNKGNFPGRFSGRQFSNSRSEMNVSTLELGDSALYLCASSFGDVNQPQHFGDGTRLSIL.

The CDR3 protein is CASCRVGKNTEAFF. CDR3 coding DNA: TGTGCCAGCTGCCGAGTGGGGAAGAACACTGAAGCTTTCTTT. The chain recombines TRBV27 with TRBJ1-1; D unresolved. V dropped 8 bases and J dropped 1 base, with 14 bases sitting between them. This CDR3 is built from 14 residues. CDR1 and CDR2 from the germline V gene are MNHEY and SMNVEV (reference sequence).

This clonotype has ten or more counts. V usage is TRBV9 and J usage is TRBJ2-7, with D perhaps matching TRBD2 (5 bases). The CDR3 has 14 amino acids. The V gene lost 5 bases and the J gene lost 1 base, with 13 bases spanning the gap. Germline V gene sequence: CDR1 SGDLS, CDR2 YYNGEE. The CDR3 sequence is CASSASPKSYEQYF. In DNA form, the CDR3 reads TGTGCCAGCAGTGCTAGCCCCAAATCCTACGAGCAGTACTTC. The complete variable domain, with remaining parts taken from reference TRBV9 and TRBJ2-7, reads DSGVTQTPKHLITATGQRVTLRCSPRSGDLSVYWYQQSLDQGLQFLIQYYNGEERAKGNILERFSAQQFPDLHSELNLSSLELGDSALYFCASSASPKSYEQYFGPGTRLTVT.

This clonotype was picked up many times. The rearrangement uses TRBV20-1 and TRBJ2-7; D ambiguous. The CDR3 length is 13 residues. Germline lookup yields CDR1 DFQATT and CDR2 SNEGSKA (reference sequence). The V end lost 0 bases, the J end lost 3 bases, and 9 bases lay between the germline ends. The CDR3 protein is CSAREVTIYEQYF. The DNA for the CDR3 is TGCAGTGCTAGAGAGGTAACAATCTACGAGCAGTACTTC.

The sample holds a few counts of this clonotype. The gene calls are TRBV20-1 and TRBJ2-5, with TRBD1 matching over 7 bases. Trimming cost V 1 base and J 4 bases; bases outside gene matches: 18. The CDR3 extends over 18 amino acids. Per the germline V gene, CDR1 is DFQATT and CDR2 is SNEGSKA (reference sequence). The CDR3 reads CSARGSSRTGSTGETQYF. In DNA form, the CDR3 reads TGCAGTGCTAGAGGTTCATCACGGACAGGCTCTACCGGAGAGACCCAGTACTTC.

This clonotype was seen more than once but under ten times. V gene TRBV5-6 combines with J gene TRBJ2-7, with 7 bases lining up with TRBD2. The CDR3 runs 14 residues. Trimming at V came to 3 bases and at J to 0 bases, leaving 3 bases not matched to a gene. Germline assignment: CDR1 SGHDT and CDR2 YYEEEE. The CDR3 DNA sequence: TGTGCCAGCAGCTGGGGGGGAGCCTCCTACGAGCAGTACTTC. Translating gives CASSWGGASYEQYF.

This clonotype occurred many times. This rearrangement joins TRBV28 to TRBJ2-1; tentatively, D is TRBD1 or TRBD2 (5 bases each). The CDR3 is made up of 14 amino acids. Germline V gives CDR1 MDHEN, CDR2 SYDVKM. The V gene lost 8 bases and the J gene lost 6 bases, with 17 bases spanning the gap. The CDR3 reads CASAGAAQINEQFF. In nucleotides, the CDR3 is TGTGCCAGCGCCGGGGCGGCCCAGATCAATGAGCAGTTCTTC.

The table lists this clonotype with a few counts. This rearrangement joins TRBV7-2 to TRBJ2-1; 7 nucleotides line up with TRBD2. V lost 5 bases to trimming and J lost 0 bases; unmatched junction nucleotides: 1. This CDR3 has 14 residues. Germline V lookup: CDR1 SGHTA, CDR2 FQGNSA. The CDR3, as DNA: TGTGCCAGCAGCCGGGGGGTCTCCTACAATGAGCAGTTCTTC. Amino acid sequence: CASSRGVSYNEQFF.

The genes are TRBV5-6 and TRBJ2-3; 8 positions agree with TRBD1. The CDR3 spans 15 residues. J lost 6 bases, V lost 0 bases, and 6 bases had no gene match. CDR1 SGHDT and CDR2 YYEEEE come from the germline V gene. The CDR3 is CASSLERTGQDTQYF. The CDR3 nucleotides read TGTGCCAGCAGCTTGGAACGGACAGGGCAGGATACGCAGTATTTT.

The chain is built from TRBV7-9 and TRBJ2-5, with D possibly matching TRBD1 (5 bases). Germline lookup yields CDR1 SEHNR and CDR2 FQNEAQ (reference sequence). The CDR3 has 15 amino acids. With 1 base removed from V and 3 bases from J, the gap between germline ends came to 12 bases. CDR3 sequence (DNA): TGTGCCAGCAGCTTAGGGGGCAGGTTGAAAGAGACCCAGTACTTC. This codes for CASSLGGRLKETQYF.

This clonotype was detected only a few times. The chain employs TRBV7-8 and TRBJ2-3; 14 nucleotides line up with TRBD2. The junction had 10 bases not matched to a gene; V was cut back by 2 bases and J by 9 bases. CDR3 length equals 17 residues. CDR1 and CDR2 (germline): SGHVS, FQNEAQ. The CDR3 protein is CASSLTGGLAGVWTQYF. CDR3 nucleotide sequence: TGTGCCAGCAGCTTAACGGGGGGACTAGCGGGAGTGTGGACGCAGTATTTT.

Many counts were recorded for this clonotype. The chain has TRBV5-1 and TRBJ2-3, with a possible D match to TRBD1 (6 bases). Per germline, CDR1 SGHRS and CDR2 YFSETQ. V was trimmed by 1 base and J by 4 bases, leaving 13 bases between them. There are 15 residues in the CDR3. The CDR3 region is CASSLMGRGPDTQYF. The DNA of the CDR3 is TGCGCCAGCAGCTTGATGGGCAGGGGCCCAGATACGCAGTATTTT.

This clonotype came up a few times. J is TRBJ2-7 and V is TRBV10-3, with 8 bases lining up with TRBD1. Germline assignment: CDR1 ENHRY and CDR2 SYGVKD. The CDR3 extends over 12 amino acids. After removal of 8 bases from V and 3 bases from J, the junction contained 3 bases not matched to a gene. The CDR3 protein is CAIRDRNYEQYF. In nucleotides, the CDR3 is TGTGCCATCCGGGACAGGAACTACGAGCAGTACTTC.